A single T cell receptor beta chain is shown here with its context. Its cognate antigen is unknown. The study ran its PCR with 60 Vbeta and 13 Jbeta primers. Sequenced by immunoSEQ multiplex PCR; TCRdb stores in-frame clones only, minus some. The data hold some 150,000 clones, with about four fifths observed a single time. CDR1 and CDR2 (germline): SGHRS, YFSETQ. The CDR3 sequence is 14 residues long. V was pared by 0 bases and J by 1 base, with 4 bases between. These data come from a study of cytomegalovirus exposure and HLA in healthy donors. General study findings and limits: Relative to equally common others, HLA-associated TCR beta chains showed greater clonal expansion in a later analysis. Later analysis identified a missense DCLRE1C variant that was linked to TCR beta V- and J-gene trimming. In a later analysis, at a false discovery rate of 0.05, roughly 17,000 TCR beta sequences were associated with HLA alleles. Indistinguishable V segments, including TRBV6-2 and TRBV6-3, were excluded.

The sample was PBMCs. The clonotype was recovered from a man aged 30 to 45 in good health and CMV-seronegative. V is TRBV5-1 and J is TRBJ2-2, with D hard to call. The CDR3 reads CASSLARNTGELFF. The CDR3, as DNA: TGCGCCAGCAGCTTGGCCAGGAACACCGGGGAGCTGTTTTTT.